Presented here are 27 T cell receptor beta chains from one specimen sequenced in a study of blood T cell repertoires in COVID-19. Using immunoSEQ multiplex PCR, the repertoire was profiled, and TCRdb retains in-frame clones only, with some absent. The table has nearly 200,000 clones, 80% to 85% seen once. The sequenced material came from PBMCs or T cells enriched from blood (not recorded which). Source of these receptors: a man aged 40-49 years who had recovered from COVID-19.

The V gene is TRBV12-3 or TRBV12-4, the J gene TRBJ1-6, with D tentatively TRBD1 (6 bases). This CDR3 region has 13 residues. V was cut by 7 bases and J by 11 bases, with 15 bases left in between. The CDR3 spells CASTPGGRTPLHF. In DNA, the CDR3 is TGTGCCAGCACACCGGGGGGGCGCACACCCCTCCACTTT.

The V and J genes are TRBV28 and TRBJ1-4; maybe TRBD1 (6 bases). The germline gives CDR1 MDHEN, CDR2 SYDVKM. The CDR3 length is 17 residues. The V end was cut by 6 bases, the J end by 0 bases, with 17 bases between. The CDR3 DNA sequence: TGTGCCAGCAGCCCCTCGACAGGAAGGGCAACTAATGAAAAACTGTTTTTT. Its translation: CASSPSTGRATNEKLFF.

V is TRBV7-2 and J is TRBJ1-4; no definite D call. Trimming left V 5 bases short and J 8 bases short, with 18 bases between. Germline CDR1 is SGHTA and CDR2 is FQGNSA. This CDR3 spans 15 amino acids. CDR3 nucleotides: TGTGCCAGCAGCCCCTCAAGGGTCGGGAGAGAAAAACTGTTTTTT. Translation: CASSPSRVGREKLFF.

V gene TRBV5-1 combines with J gene TRBJ1-4; the D gene is possibly TRBD1 (5 bases). V lost 5 bases and J 0 bases, leaving 26 bases between the germline ends. From germline, CDR1 is SGHRS and CDR2 YFSETQ. This CDR3 region has 20 residues. The CDR3 loop reads CASRPAQGGPTPATNEKLFF. The CDR3 DNA reads as TGCGCCAGCAGGCCTGCCCAGGGAGGACCGACCCCTGCAACTAATGAAAAACTGTTTTTT.

The V call is TRBV11-2, the J call TRBJ2-7, with 11 bases aligning to TRBD1. V lost 8 bases and J lost 5; bases outside the gene matches: 5. CDR3 length equals 13 residues. Per germline, CDR1 SGHAT and CDR2 FQNNGV. This chain's CDR3 is CASLRTGGNEQYF. As DNA, the CDR3 is TGTGCCAGCTTAAGGACAGGGGGCAACGAGCAGTACTTC.

This clone has only one observation. The chain uses TRBV5-1 and TRBJ2-1; TRBD2 matches 8 bases. The CDR3 is 16 residues long. CDR1 and CDR2 (germline): SGHRS, YFSETQ. The ends lost 0 bases at V and 0 bases at J; junction bases unmatched: 2. The CDR3 protein is CASSLALAVSYNEQFF. In DNA, the CDR3 is TGCGCCAGCAGCTTGGCACTAGCGGTCTCCTACAATGAGCAGTTCTTC. Variable domain in full (rest from reference TRBV5-1 and TRBJ2-1): KAGVTQTPRYLIKTRGQQVTLSCSPISGHRSVSWYQQTPGQGLQFLFEYFSETQRNKGNFPGRFSGRQFSNSRSEMNVSTLELGDSALYLCASSLALAVSYNEQFFGPGTRLTVL.

V usage is TRBV11-2 and J usage is TRBJ2-5; D gene uncertain. CDR3 length: 14 residues. The germline V gene has CDR1 SGHAT and CDR2 FQNNGV. The V gene lost 2 bases and the J gene lost 5 bases, with 12 bases spanning the gap. CDR3 amino acids: CASSLTLGRETQYF. Here the CDR3 DNA reads TGTGCCAGCAGCTTAACGCTGGGCCGGGAGACCCAGTACTTC.

This clone has just one count. This chain connects TRBV30 to TRBJ1-1; a weak D match, TRBD1 (5 bases). Germline V gives CDR1 GTSNPN, CDR2 SVGIG (reference sequence). The CDR3 loop spans 12 amino acids. V lost 3 bases and J 11 bases, leaving 16 bases between the germline ends. The CDR3 sequence: CAWRRWGQRAFF. CDR3 DNA: TGTGCCTGGAGACGTTGGGGCCAGAGGGCTTTCTTT.

J is TRBJ1-5 and V is TRBV2; 7 bases are shared with TRBD1. Germline V CDR1 and CDR2: SNHLY, FYNNEI. V lost 7 bases and J lost 5; bases outside the gene matches: 8. The CDR3 has 14 residues. The CDR3 region is CASTRARGDQPQHF. The CDR3 coding sequence is TGTGCCAGCACTAGAGCCAGGGGGGATCAGCCCCAGCATTTT.

In this sample, this clone turned up a few times. This chain links TRBV11-1 with TRBJ2-2; D gene unclear. The CDR3 is 14 residues long. The germline V gene has CDR1 SGHAT and CDR2 FQDESV (reference sequence). V lost 3 bases to trimming and J lost 0 bases, with 5 bases between them. CDR3 nucleotides: TGTGCCAGCAGCTTGCGAACGAACACCGGGGAGCTGTTTTTT. Protein: CASSLRTNTGELFF.

The chain combines TRBV3-1 (or the pseudogene TRBV3-2) with TRBJ2-2; TRBD1 matches at 10 bases. The V gene's germline CDR1 is LGHDT and CDR2 YNNKEL (reference sequence). J lost 8 bases, V lost 4 bases, and 7 bases had no gene match. CDR3 length: 15 residues. This CDR3 reads CASSPGTGEVGELFF. DNA for the CDR3: TGTGCCAGCAGCCCCGGGACAGGGGAAGTAGGGGAGCTGTTTTTT.

J is TRBJ2-6 and V is TRBV5-6, with D possibly being TRBD2 (6 bases). Trimming stripped 3 bases from V and 0 bases from J, with 16 bases between. CDR1 and CDR2 from the germline V gene are SGHDT and YYEEEE. CDR3 size: 18 residues. This CDR3 is CASSSGVPKHSGANVLTF. The CDR3 DNA sequence: TGTGCCAGCAGCTCGGGAGTCCCGAAACACTCTGGGGCCAACGTCCTGACTTTC.

This chain joins TRBV5-4 and TRBJ2-7; 9 bases map to TRBD1. With 4 bases clipped from V and 2 bases from J, the junction kept 7 bases outside the gene matches. The germline V gene has CDR1 SGHNT and CDR2 YYREEE (reference sequence). The CDR3 contains 15 residues. The DNA for the CDR3 is TGTGCCAGCAGCATAGACAGGGGGGTGCCCTACGAGCAGTACTTC. Translated: CASSIDRGVPYEQYF. The complete variable domain, with remaining parts taken from reference TRBV5-4 and TRBJ2-7, reads ETGVTQSPTHLIKTRGQQVTLRCSSQSGHNTVSWYQQALGQGPQFIFQYYREEENGRGNFPPRFSGLQFPNYSSELNVNALELDDSALYLCASSIDRGVPYEQYFGPGTRLTVT.

The V call is TRBV7-2, the J call TRBJ2-1; the match to TRBD1 covers 7 bases. CDR1 and CDR2 from the germline V gene are SGHTA and FQGNSA. The length of the CDR3 is 14 residues. Trimming at V came to 5 bases and at J to 5 bases, leaving 6 bases not matched to a gene. The CDR3 DNA sequence: TGTGCCAGCAGCCCAGAGGGGACAGACAATGAGCAGTTCTTC. Its protein product is CASSPEGTDNEQFF.

This sequence joins TRBV5-1 and TRBJ1-4, with D perhaps TRBD1 (6 bases). In germline, CDR1 is SGHRS, CDR2 YFSETQ. Deletions cut 4 bases from V and 7 bases from J, with 17 bases between. The CDR3 covers 15 residues. DNA for the CDR3: TGCGCCAGCAGCCTCGAGGGGGTGGTTAGTGAAAAACTGTTTTTT. Translation gives CASSLEGVVSEKLFF.

This chain joins TRBV7-2 and TRBJ2-7, with D perhaps matching TRBD2 (6 bases). Trimming removed 4 bases from V and 6 bases from J, with 13 bases in between. CDR1 and CDR2 (germline): SGHTA, FQGNSA. CDR3 size: 13 residues. CDR3 residues: CASSSFGGVEQYF. The CDR3 DNA sequence: TGTGCCAGCAGCTCCTTCGGCGGGGTCGAGCAGTACTTC.

The rearrangement uses TRBV5-5 and TRBJ2-2; D is possibly TRBD2 (5 bases). This CDR3 contains 14 residues. Trimming removed 3 bases at V and 6 bases at J, with 12 bases between. Germline lookup yields CDR1 SGHKS and CDR2 YYEKEE (reference sequence). CDR3 amino acids: CASSWEILSGELFF. The CDR3, as DNA: TGTGCCAGCAGCTGGGAGATATTGTCCGGGGAGCTGTTTTTT.

The V and J genes are TRBV7-2 and TRBJ1-6; 12 positions match TRBD1. Trimming cost V 5 bases and J 6 bases; bases outside gene matches: 8. The CDR3 extends over 17 amino acids. Germline-derived CDR1 and CDR2 are SGHTA and FQGNSA. CDR3 region: CASSPEGQGAFNSPLHF. In nucleotides, the CDR3 is TGTGCCAGCAGCCCCGAGGGACAGGGGGCTTTTAATTCACCCCTCCACTTT.

The CDR3 bases are TGTGCCAGCACGGCGGGCTCTGGAAACACCATATATTTT. Translated: CASTAGSGNTIYF. The chain employs TRBV3-1 (or the pseudogene TRBV3-2) and TRBJ1-3; D unresolved. This CDR3 is built from 13 residues. Germline-derived CDR1 and CDR2 are LGHDT and YNNKEL (reference sequence). Trimming pared 7 bases from V and 0 bases from J, leaving 7 bases between.

The V call is TRBV7-6, the J call TRBJ1-2, with D possibly matching TRBD1 (6 bases). V gave up 3 bases and J gave up 3 bases, with 8 bases separating them. The CDR3 length is 13 residues. Germline CDR1 reads SGHVS; CDR2 reads FNYEAQ. Here the CDR3 DNA reads TGTGCCAGCAGCTTGGACAGTGACTATGGCTACACCTTC. Translated: CASSLDSDYGYTF.

This chain links TRBV19 with TRBJ1-5, with 9 bases identical to TRBD1. Germline CDR1 reads LNHDA; CDR2 reads SQIVND (reference sequence). The CDR3 length is 20 residues. V shed 3 bases and J 0 bases; nucleotides not matched to a gene: 15. The CDR3 DNA sequence: TGTGCCAGTAGTATTTTCCTGACCGGGACAGGGAACAATAGCAATCAGCCCCAGCATTTT. It codes for CASSIFLTGTGNNSNQPQHF.

The table lists this clone with many counts. The J gene is TRBJ1-3, the V gene TRBV7-2; no clear D gene. The CDR3 loop spans 16 amino acids. Trimming stripped 1 base from V and 1 base from J, with 11 bases between. CDR1 is SGHTA and CDR2 is FQGNSA in the germline V gene. The CDR3 protein is CASSLVRQTSGNTIYF. The CDR3 region has the DNA TGTGCCAGCAGCTTAGTCAGACAAACTTCTGGAAACACCATATATTTT.

This chain joins TRBV6-4 and TRBJ1-2, with TRBD1 matching 9 bases. The germline V gene encodes CDR1 MRHNA and CDR2 SNTAGT. The CDR3 sequence is 15 residues long. The J segment lost 8 bases and the V segment lost 3 bases, leaving 10 bases of the junction unmatched. CDR3 bases: TGTGCCAGCAGTGAAGGGGTAGGACAGGGGATCGGCTACACCTTC. This codes for CASSEGVGQGIGYTF.

The chain links TRBV6-1 to TRBJ1-2; D call uncertain. Per the germline V gene, CDR1 is MNHNS and CDR2 is SASEGT. There are 13 residues in the CDR3. V lost 1 base to trimming and J lost 2 bases, with 5 bases between them. The CDR3 protein is CASSEGLNYGYTF. The CDR3 coding sequence is TGTGCCAGCAGTGAAGGACTGAACTATGGCTACACCTTC.

This clone was found a few times. The rearrangement joins TRBV5-1 to TRBJ1-1; 8 bases fit TRBD1. Germline trimming cut 0 bases from V and 0 bases from J; bases unmatched to any gene: 4. The CDR3 spans 16 residues. Germline assignment: CDR1 SGHRS and CDR2 YFSETQ. This CDR3 reads CASSLARQGLNTEAFF. The CDR3 coding sequence is TGCGCCAGCAGCTTGGCCAGACAGGGGTTGAACACTGAAGCTTTCTTT.

The chain has TRBV2 and TRBJ2-3; 9 positions agree with TRBD1. Germline V gene lookup returns CDR1 SNHLY and CDR2 FYNNEI. V was clipped by 6 bases and J by 3 bases; unmatched bases: 4. The CDR3 covers 14 residues. CDR3 sequence reads: CASSRDRVTDTQYF. CDR3 bases: TGTGCCAGCAGCCGGGACAGGGTTACAGATACGCAGTATTTT.

The chain joins TRBV24-1 to TRBJ2-5; 7 nucleotides align to TRBD1. Germline-derived CDR1 and CDR2 are KGHDR and SFDVKD. V lost 4 bases, J lost 1 base, and 8 bases stayed unmatched. CDR3 length: 16 residues. The CDR3 region has the DNA TGTGCCACCAGTGACCCACAGGGGTTTGGCCAAGAGACCCAGTACTTC. It encodes CATSDPQGFGQETQYF.